These 17 T cell receptor beta chains were all obtained from the same sample, sequenced in a study of early stage breast cancer tumors. Data came from immunoSEQ multiplex PCR; TCRdb stores just in-frame clones and leaves some out. This sample has 25,000 to 30,000 clones; around 50% occur once, and the top ten carry 7% to 9.5%. The specimen sequenced was breast tumor tissue. These receptors were collected from a person between 50 and 60 years old with breast cancer.

The chain couples TRBV29-1 to TRBJ1-1; D gene uncertain. CDR1 and CDR2 (germline): SQVTM, ANQGSEA. The CDR3 spans 11 residues. Between the trimmed V and J ends, which lost 4 bases and 6 bases, there was a span of 9 bases. CDR3 amino acids: CSVVGASEAFF. For the CDR3, the DNA is TGCAGCGTTGTTGGTGCATCTGAAGCTTTCTTT.

The chain has TRBV5-4 and TRBJ2-5; 10 nucleotides agree with TRBD2. The CDR3 consists of 16 residues. J lost 4 bases, V lost 4 bases, and 10 bases had no gene match. Per germline, CDR1 SGHNT and CDR2 YYREEE (reference sequence). DNA for the CDR3: TGTGCCAGCAGCCCCCGCCTAGCGGGAGATGGAGAGACCCAGTACTTC. Its protein product is CASSPRLAGDGETQYF. The full variable domain, rest sourced from reference TRBV5-4 and TRBJ2-5, is ETGVTQSPTHLIKTRGQQVTLRCSSQSGHNTVSWYQQALGQGPQFIFQYYREEENGRGNFPPRFSGLQFPNYSSELNVNALELDDSALYLCASSPRLAGDGETQYFGPGTRLLVL.

The V and J genes are TRBV11-2 and TRBJ2-1; possibly TRBD1 for D (6 bases). This CDR3 is built from 14 residues. CDR1 SGHAT and CDR2 FQNNGV come from the germline V gene. V lost 5 bases and J lost 7, with 15 bases in between. CDR3 protein: CASSQSSDRNEQFF. As DNA, the CDR3 is TGTGCCAGCAGCCAAAGTAGCGACAGGAATGAGCAGTTCTTC.

This clone came up once. This CDR3 reads CASSLRQGDSSYNEQFF. CDR3 nucleotide sequence: TGTGCCAGCAGCTTGAGACAGGGGGATTCCTCCTACAATGAGCAGTTCTTC. The V and J genes are TRBV11-2 and TRBJ2-1; TRBD1 agrees at 9 bases. In germline, CDR1 is SGHAT, CDR2 FQNNGV. There are 17 residues in the CDR3. Germline trimming cut 3 bases from V and 0 bases from J; bases unmatched to any gene: 6.

This clone is deemed medium-sized. J is TRBJ2-3 and V is TRBV5-1; D gene unclear. Trimming shortened V by 0 bases and J by 0 bases, and 11 bases separated the two germline ends. CDR3 length equals 16 residues. Germline CDR1 and CDR2: SGHRS and YFSETQ. CDR3 bases: TGCGCCAGCAGCTTGGTTGGCGTACCTAGCACAGATACGCAGTATTTT. Protein sequence: CASSLVGVPSTDTQYF.

The V call is TRBV20-1, the J call TRBJ2-1; D might be TRBD1 or TRBD2, each matching 5 bases. The V gene's germline CDR1 is DFQATT and CDR2 SNEGSKA (reference sequence). V was clipped by 6 bases and J by 8 bases, with 5 bases between them. The CDR3 sequence is 9 residues long. CDR3 amino acids: CSAGDEQFF. In DNA form, the CDR3 reads TGCAGTGCGGGGGATGAGCAGTTCTTC.

The chain's CDR3 is CASSPRTSRSSYNEQFF. The CDR3, as DNA: TGTGCCAGTAGTCCCAGGACTAGCAGGAGCTCCTACAATGAGCAGTTCTTC. This sequence joins TRBV19 and TRBJ2-1; 8 bases line up with TRBD2. V lost 5 bases and J lost 0; bases outside the gene matches: 9. CDR1 LNHDA and CDR2 SQIVND come from the germline V gene (reference sequence). The CDR3 loop spans 17 amino acids.

The chain combines TRBV27 with TRBJ2-7; D gene unclear. CDR3 length equals 11 residues. The V end was cut by 4 bases, the J end by 3 bases, with 4 bases between. Germline lookup yields CDR1 MNHEY and CDR2 SMNVEV (reference sequence). This chain's CDR3 is CASSSLYEQYF. CDR3 DNA sequence: TGTGCCAGCAGTTCCCTCTACGAGCAGTACTTC.

The chain employs TRBV11-2 and TRBJ2-7; D possibly corresponds to TRBD1 (7 bases). Germline CDR1 and CDR2: SGHAT and FQNNGV. Trimming stripped 2 bases from V and 2 bases from J, with 19 bases between. The CDR3 is 17 residues long. The CDR3 DNA sequence: TGTGCCAGCAGCTTAACCTACGCGGGACAGCGCACCTACGAGCAGTACTTC. It codes for CASSLTYAGQRTYEQYF.

The V gene is TRBV7-2, the J gene TRBJ2-5; 10 positions agree with TRBD2. Looked up from germline, CDR1 is SGHTA and CDR2 is FQGNSA. Germline trimming cut 5 bases from V and 5 bases from J; bases unmatched to any gene: 17. The CDR3 is 18 residues long. The CDR3 loop reads CASSPTKREGRWLETQYF. CDR3 nucleotides: TGTGCCAGCAGCCCAACCAAGCGGGAGGGCCGTTGGTTGGAGACCCAGTACTTC.

V and J are TRBV7-2 and TRBJ2-7, with TRBD2 matching 10 bases. The CDR3 extends over 17 amino acids. Trimming cost V 5 bases and J 1 base; bases outside gene matches: 11. Germline V gene sequence: CDR1 SGHTA, CDR2 FQGNSA. In DNA, the CDR3 is TGTGCCAGCAGCCGCAGACTGTCTAGCGGGAGTTCCTACGAGCAGTACTTC. Protein sequence: CASSRRLSSGSSYEQYF.

The chain joins TRBV6-6 to TRBJ1-2, with 7 bases lining up with TRBD1. V lost 6 bases, J lost 7 bases, and 11 bases stayed unmatched. Per the germline V gene, CDR1 is MNHNY and CDR2 is SVGAGI (reference sequence). The CDR3 is 14 amino acids. CDR3 loop: CASSLAGQAPGYTF. The CDR3 bases are TGTGCCAGCAGCCTAGCTGGACAGGCTCCTGGCTACACCTTC.

This chain joins TRBV11-2 and TRBJ2-5; the D is unclear. The V end lost 1 base, the J end lost 5 bases, and 5 bases lay between the germline ends. The CDR3 loop spans 12 amino acids. Per the germline V gene, CDR1 is SGHAT and CDR2 is FQNNGV. In nucleotides, the CDR3 is TGTGCCAGCAGCTTAGTCTCGGAGACCCAGTACTTC. It translates to CASSLVSETQYF.

In this sample, this clone turned up once. The V call is TRBV9, the J call TRBJ2-7, with D perhaps matching TRBD1 or TRBD2 (5 bases each). The length of the CDR3 is 16 residues. Trimming left V 0 bases short and J 6 bases short, with 19 bases between. Germline CDR1 reads SGDLS; CDR2 reads YYNGEE. CDR3 sequence: CASSVGAGTRWIEQYF. DNA for the CDR3: TGTGCCAGCAGCGTAGGTGCAGGGACGCGATGGATCGAGCAGTACTTC.

The V and J genes are TRBV7-9 and TRBJ2-1; perhaps TRBD1 as D (6 bases). CDR1 and CDR2 from the germline V gene are SEHNR and FQNEAQ (reference sequence). V lost 4 bases, J lost 9 bases, and 16 bases lay in between. The CDR3 is 14 residues long. CDR3 amino acids: CASSSSGTIPEQFF. CDR3 DNA: TGTGCCAGCAGCTCTTCCGGGACAATTCCTGAGCAGTTCTTC. The variable domain in full, with the rest retrieved from reference TRBV7-9 and TRBJ2-1, is DTGVSQNPRHKITKRGQNVTFRCDPISEHNRLYWYRQTLGQGPEFLTYFQNEAQLEKSRLLSDRFSAERPKGSFSTLEIQRTEQGDSAMYLCASSSSGTIPEQFFGPGTRLTVL.

This clone was detected a few times. The chain links TRBV5-4 to TRBJ2-7, with 11 bases fitting TRBD2. In germline, CDR1 is SGHNT, CDR2 YYREEE (reference sequence). This CDR3 comprises 14 residues. V trimming: 4 bases; J trimming: 6 bases; junction bases outside the gene matches: 6. The CDR3, as DNA: TGTGCCAGCAGCGTGAAGACTAGCGGGATCGAGCAGTACTTC. Translation: CASSVKTSGIEQYF.

This clone was picked up many times. This chain connects TRBV7-3 to TRBJ1-3, with D perhaps matching TRBD1 (6 bases). Germline CDR1 reads SGHTA; CDR2 reads FQGTGA. The CDR3 is 16 amino acids. With 6 bases removed from V and 0 bases from J, the gap between germline ends came to 15 bases. CDR3: CASSPQGGISGNTIYF. The DNA of the CDR3 is TGTGCCAGCAGTCCTCAAGGGGGGATCTCTGGAAACACCATATATTTT.